Below are 13 T cell receptor beta chains sequenced from a single sample in a study of OX40 agonist ivuxolimab in advanced cancers. Generated by immunoSEQ multiplex PCR, the TCRdb table keeps only in-frame clones and is missing some. The table lists around 100,000 clones, around nine tenths of them singletons. Sample: CD4+ or CD8+ T cells sorted from blood, taken in a trial of the OX40 agonist ivuxolimab. The receptors shown here come from an adult with an advanced solid tumor such as melanoma, head and neck, liver or kidney cancer.

The CDR3 bases are TGTGCCAGTACTCCCTCACTAGCGGGGGCCTACGAGCAGTACTTC. It translates to CASTPSLAGAYEQYF. This sequence joins TRBV19 and TRBJ2-7; 11 bases agree with TRBD2. The germline CDR1 and CDR2 sequences are LNHDA and SQIVND (reference sequence). The CDR3 is 15 amino acids. V lost 7 bases and J lost 2; bases outside the gene matches: 7.

The rearrangement uses TRBV5-1 and TRBJ2-1, with 7 nucleotides matching TRBD1. The J segment lost 4 bases and the V segment lost 4 bases, leaving 8 bases of the junction unmatched. Germline V gene lookup returns CDR1 SGHRS and CDR2 YFSETQ. The CDR3 consists of 15 residues. CDR3 region: CASSMASGQYNEQFF. Here the CDR3 DNA reads TGCGCCAGCAGCATGGCGTCGGGACAGTACAATGAGCAGTTCTTC.

This clone was recorded once. J is TRBJ1-6 and V is TRBV6-1; no definite D call. V was shortened by 2 bases and J by 8 bases, with 16 bases between the two germline ends. The CDR3 runs 16 residues. CDR1 MNHNS and CDR2 SASEGT come from the germline V gene. CDR3 in amino acids: CASSEIRAAGDSPLHF. The CDR3 coding sequence is TGTGCCAGCAGTGAAATCCGGGCAGCCGGGGATTCACCCCTCCACTTT.

The gene calls are TRBV7-8 and TRBJ2-7; 7 nucleotides line up with TRBD2. The CDR3 sequence is 16 residues long. Germline trimming cut 2 bases from V and 2 bases from J; bases unmatched to any gene: 9. The germline V gene has CDR1 SGHVS and CDR2 FQNEAQ. CDR3 in DNA: TGTGCCAGCAGCTTATATACTAGCGCTTCCACCTACGAGCAGTACTTC. Encoded protein: CASSLYTSASTYEQYF.

V gene TRBV7-2 combines with J gene TRBJ2-5, with 13 bases identical to TRBD2. The end of the DNA is better explained by TRBJ2-7, so the J call may be wrong. Germline V gene data show CDR1 as SGHTA and CDR2 as FQGNSA. This CDR3 region has 15 residues. The CDR3 DNA follows: TGTGCCAGCAGCTTAACTAGCGGGAGGGCCTACGAGCAGTACTTC. Its translation: CASSLTSGRAYEQYF.

The chain couples TRBV28 to TRBJ2-3; tentative D call: TRBD2 (5 bases). V was cut by 5 bases and J by 1 base, with 16 bases left in between. CDR3 length: 16 amino acids. The germline V gene has CDR1 MDHEN and CDR2 SYDVKM. DNA of the CDR3: TGTGCCAGCAGTACCCCCACTAGAATCCGCACAGATACGCAGTATTTT. Protein: CASSTPTRIRTDTQYF.

The chain employs TRBV19 and TRBJ2-6, with D possibly matching TRBD2 (5 bases). This CDR3 has 19 amino acids. Trimming removed 2 bases from V and 4 bases from J, with 21 bases in between. The germline gives CDR1 LNHDA, CDR2 SQIVND (reference sequence). CDR3 region: CASSIRPHARAAGANVLTF. CDR3 coding DNA: TGTGCCAGTAGTATACGCCCGCATGCGAGGGCCGCGGGGGCCAACGTCCTGACTTTC.

The chain has TRBV7-2 and TRBJ2-1; 11 bases align to TRBD2. V was clipped by 5 bases and J by 7 bases; unmatched bases: 10. The CDR3 loop spans 16 amino acids. Germline values: CDR1 SGHTA, CDR2 FQGNSA. The CDR3 DNA is TGTGCCAGCAGCCCAAGGGTTAGCGGGAGGGGGAATGAGCAGTTCTTC. Amino acids: CASSPRVSGRGNEQFF.

This clone was counted once. CDR3: CASSQDRSQGLNEKLFF. DNA for the CDR3: TGCGCCAGCAGCCAAGATAGGAGCCAGGGCCTTAATGAAAAACTGTTTTTT. The chain joins TRBV4-3 to TRBJ1-4; a weak D match, TRBD1 (5 bases). Germline lookup yields CDR1 LGHNA and CDR2 YSLEER. With 0 bases removed from V and 4 bases from J, the gap between germline ends came to 15 bases. This CDR3 contains 17 residues.

The V and J genes are TRBV7-6 and TRBJ2-7, with unresolved D. V lost 3 bases and J lost 2, with 2 bases in between. There are 11 residues in the CDR3. Per germline, CDR1 SGHVS and CDR2 FNYEAQ. The CDR3 sequence is CASSFPYEQYF. For the CDR3, the DNA is TGTGCCAGCAGCTTCCCCTACGAGCAGTACTTC.

The CDR3: CASTGGSWGTQYF. The DNA of the CDR3 is TGTGCCAGCACAGGGGGAAGTTGGGGGACCCAGTACTTC. The rearrangement joins TRBV19 to TRBJ2-5; 8 nucleotides match TRBD1. CDR1 and CDR2 (germline): LNHDA, SQIVND (reference sequence). V lost 9 bases, J lost 7 bases, and 10 bases stayed unmatched. This CDR3 region has 13 residues.

The rearrangement links TRBV5-4 to TRBJ2-6; D call uncertain. Germline lookup yields CDR1 SGHNT and CDR2 YYREEE (reference sequence). The ends were cut back, 5 bases at V and 0 bases at J, with 9 bases in the middle. This CDR3 has 15 amino acids. The CDR3 protein is CASSSEYSGANVLTF. The CDR3 DNA sequence: TGTGCCAGCAGTTCTGAGTACTCTGGGGCCAACGTCCTGACTTTC.

V is TRBV27 and J is TRBJ2-4; D call uncertain. The CDR3 consists of 17 residues. Between the trimmed V and J ends, which lost 2 bases and 0 bases, there was a span of 14 bases. The V gene's germline CDR1 is MNHEY and CDR2 SMNVEV (reference sequence). The CDR3 DNA is TGTGCCAGCAGTTTACGGTTTGGGTATTTAGCCAAAAACATTCAGTACTTC. As protein: CASSLRFGYLAKNIQYF.